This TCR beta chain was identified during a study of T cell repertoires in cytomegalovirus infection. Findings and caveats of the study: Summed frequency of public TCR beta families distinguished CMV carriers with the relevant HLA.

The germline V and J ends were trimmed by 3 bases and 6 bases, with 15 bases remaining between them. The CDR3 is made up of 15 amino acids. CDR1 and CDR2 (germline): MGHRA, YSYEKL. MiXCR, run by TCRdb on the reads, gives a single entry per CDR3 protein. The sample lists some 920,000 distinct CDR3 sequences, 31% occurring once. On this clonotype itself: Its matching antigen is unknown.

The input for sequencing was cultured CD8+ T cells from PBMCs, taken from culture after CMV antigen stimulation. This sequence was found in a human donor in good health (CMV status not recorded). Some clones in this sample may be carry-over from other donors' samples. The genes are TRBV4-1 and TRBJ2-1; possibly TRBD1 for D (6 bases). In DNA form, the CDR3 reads TGCGCCAGCAGCCAGGGACACCTTACAGGCAATGAGCAGTTCTTC. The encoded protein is CASSQGHLTGNEQFF.